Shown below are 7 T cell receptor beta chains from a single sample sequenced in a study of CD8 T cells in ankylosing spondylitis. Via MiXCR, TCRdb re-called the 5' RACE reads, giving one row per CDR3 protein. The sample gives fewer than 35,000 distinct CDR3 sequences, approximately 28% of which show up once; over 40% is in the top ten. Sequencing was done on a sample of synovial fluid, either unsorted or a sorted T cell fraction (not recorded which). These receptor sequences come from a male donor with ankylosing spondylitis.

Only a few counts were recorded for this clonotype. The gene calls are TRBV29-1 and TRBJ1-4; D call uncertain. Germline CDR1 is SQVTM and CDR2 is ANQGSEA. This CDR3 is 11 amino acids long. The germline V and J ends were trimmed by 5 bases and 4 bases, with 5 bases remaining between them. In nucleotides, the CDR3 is TGCAGCGTTCCCATTAATGAAAAACTGTTTTTT. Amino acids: CSVPINEKLFF.

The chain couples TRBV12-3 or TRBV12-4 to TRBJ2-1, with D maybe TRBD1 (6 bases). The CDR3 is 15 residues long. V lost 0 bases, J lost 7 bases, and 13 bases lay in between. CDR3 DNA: TGTGCCAGCAGTTTAGCGGTAGAGGGGGAGAATGAGCAGTTCTTC. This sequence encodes CASSLAVEGENEQFF.

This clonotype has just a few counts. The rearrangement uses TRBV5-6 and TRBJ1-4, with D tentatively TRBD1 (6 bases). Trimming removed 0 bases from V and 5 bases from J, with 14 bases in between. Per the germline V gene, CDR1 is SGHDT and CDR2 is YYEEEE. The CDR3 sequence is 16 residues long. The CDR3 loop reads CASSLATGGVNEKLFF. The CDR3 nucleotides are TGTGCCAGCAGCTTGGCGACCGGGGGCGTCAATGAAAAACTGTTTTTT.

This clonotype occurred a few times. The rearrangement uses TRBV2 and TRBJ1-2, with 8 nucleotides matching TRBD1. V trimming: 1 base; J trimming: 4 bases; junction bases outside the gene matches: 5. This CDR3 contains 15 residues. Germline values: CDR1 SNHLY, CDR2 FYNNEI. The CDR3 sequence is CASSEGTGMAYGYTF. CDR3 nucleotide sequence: TGTGCCAGCAGTGAAGGGACAGGGATGGCCTATGGCTACACCTTC.

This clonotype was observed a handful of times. The CDR3 nucleotides read TGTGCCAGCCTGGGTATTCGGACAGGGGCAGTGGAGACCCAGTACTTC. Translating it yields CASLGIRTGAVETQYF. The chain links TRBV2 to TRBJ2-5; 9 positions agree with TRBD1. This CDR3 contains 16 residues. J gave up 5 bases and V 8 bases, and 15 bases lay outside the gene matches. Germline V CDR1 and CDR2: SNHLY, FYNNEI.

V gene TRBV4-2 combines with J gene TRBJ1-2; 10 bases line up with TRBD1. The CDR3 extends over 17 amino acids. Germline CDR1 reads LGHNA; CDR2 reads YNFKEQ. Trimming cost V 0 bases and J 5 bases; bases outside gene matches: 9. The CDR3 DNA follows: TGTGCCAGCAGCCAAGATCAGGGGGACAGGGGCTCGTATGGCTACACCTTC. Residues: CASSQDQGDRGSYGYTF.

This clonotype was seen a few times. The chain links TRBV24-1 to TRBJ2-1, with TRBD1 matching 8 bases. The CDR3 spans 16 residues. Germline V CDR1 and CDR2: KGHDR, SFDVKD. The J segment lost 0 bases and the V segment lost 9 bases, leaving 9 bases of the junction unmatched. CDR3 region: CATGPRTGISYNEQFF. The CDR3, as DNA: TGTGCCACCGGACCTCGGACAGGGATCTCCTACAATGAGCAGTTCTTC.